What follows is one T cell receptor (beta chain) and its context. Its specific antigen is unknown. Qualities for individual bases were not recorded, and no much larger clone is one base off. Genomic DNA was isolated from the sorted cells so that the TCRbeta CDR3 region could be sequenced. The immunoSEQ Assay was used for sequencing of TCRbeta CDR3 regions. The table was pulled from immuneACCESS by TCRdb, which kept in-frame rearrangements only. Such tables lose some clones; where checked, under half of the loss comes from unresolved V genes, and the rest has no known cause. In this sample the table shows roughly 65,000 clones, about 85% of which occur a single time. The ten largest account for around 3.6% of the sample. This sample is drawn from a study of OX40 agonist ivuxolimab in advanced cancers. Study-level background: The costimulatory receptor OX40 (CD134) was targeted by ivuxolimab, a fully human IgG2 agonistic monoclonal antibody. Patients were allowed to have had prior anti-PD-1, anti-PD-L1 or anti-CTLA-4 therapy, and 30% to 50% of the dose-escalation patients had previously received checkpoint inhibitors. The monotherapy dose-escalation portion (N of about 50 patients) of the phase I ivuxolimab trial is reported in the paper. The purpose of peripheral TCRbeta sequencing was to test whether ivuxolimab changed TCR sequence diversity and led to clonal T-cell expansion. Among the roughly 52 dose-escalation patients, about 20 had hepatocellular carcinoma, approximately 15 melanoma, 9 renal cell carcinoma and 9 head and neck cancer. Three dose-escalation patients achieved partial responses, one with hepatocellular carcinoma and two with cutaneous melanoma. Intravenous ivuxolimab was administered to patients every 2 weeks at six dose levels: 0.01, 0.1, 0.3, 1.5, 3 and 10 mg/kg. The dose-escalation cohort was roughly 87% male with a mean age of approximately 60 years, ranging from about 23 to 85.

Patients with autoimmune disease history or receiving systemic immunosuppression were excluded from the trial. Peripheral blood for TCR sequencing was collected from all dose cohorts at baseline, on cycle 4 day 1, and on cycle 7 day 1. Samples were obtained from an open-label, multicenter, first-in-human phase I dose-escalation trial of ivuxolimab. The trial enrolled adults with locally advanced or metastatic head and neck squamous cell, hepatocellular, melanoma or renal cell carcinoma. Before TCR sequencing, CD4+ T cells and CD8+ T cells from peripheral blood were sorted into separate populations. Study-wide conclusions, independent of this receptor: Low levels of normalized T-cell clonal expansion were also shown by some nonresponding patients. At doses of 0.1 to 3.0 mg/kg, clonal expansion of both CD4+ and CD8+ blood T cells was observed from baseline to week 6. Which antigens the clonally expanded peripheral T cells were specific for was not determined. In the 0.1-3.0 mg/kg groups, partial responders had among the lowest normalized peripheral clonal expansion, particularly in CD8+ T cells. After ivuxolimab, expanded clones were on average more numerous among CD8+ T cells than among CD4+ T cells.

V and J are truncated by 2 bases and 1 base respectively, leaving an intervening sequence of 6 bases. CDR1 SGHTA and CDR2 FQGNSA are derived from the germline V gene. The CDR3 starts with the cysteine, ends with the phenylalanine, and has 13 residues. CDR3 DNA only is kept here, 39 bases in frame from base 1. The chain joins TRBV7-2 to TRBJ2-7; there is no confident call for the D gene. The receptor was derived from an adult with an advanced solid tumor such as melanoma, head and neck, liver or kidney cancer. This specimen consisted of CD4+ or CD8+ T cells sorted from blood, obtained in a trial of the OX40 agonist ivuxolimab. The DNA sequence follows: TGTGCCAGCAGCTTATGGCCGTCCTACGAGCAGTACTTC. Translated, this gives CASSLWPSYEQYF.